This is a list of T cell receptor beta chains from one sample in a study of blood T cells in healthy people across ages. TCRdb re-analysed the 5' RACE reads in MiXCR, keeping a single row per CDR3 protein. Of fewer than 1,000,000 distinct CDR3 sequences in the sample, approximately 48% are singletons; the top ten hold roughly a fifth. Sequencing was performed on blood. Receptor source: a man in his fifties or sixties in good health. Both conserved end residues are part of each CDR3. A D gene is named only where the DNA matches it firmly. Only some rows state a clone size, as once, few, many or a class for expanded clones.

. TRBJ2-7 . TRBV4-2 TGTGCCAGCAGCCAAGCAACAGGGCAGACCTACGAGCAGTACTTC CASSQATGQTYEQYF
. TRBJ2-1 . TRBV7-8 TGTGCCAGCAGCTTAGGTGGCGTCTCGACCATTTACAATGAGCAGTTCTTC CASSLGGVSTIYNEQFF
. TRBJ2-5 . TRBV5-1 TGCGCCAGCAGCTGGACAGCCGGGGGGGAGACCCAGTACTTC CASSWTAGGETQYF
. TRBJ1-5 . TRBV20-1 TGCAGTGCTAGGCGGGGTGCACAGCCCCAGCATTTT CSARRGAQPQHF
TRBD2 TRBJ2-7 . TRBV9 TGTGCCAGCAGCCCCTCGGGAGTAGCGGGGGGCCGGTCCCGTTACGAGCAGTACTTC CASSPSGVAGGRSRYEQYF
. TRBJ1-2 once TRBV5-5 TGTGCCAGCAACTTAGGGGGGTATTTTGATGGCTACACCTTC CASNLGGYFDGYTF
TRBD1 TRBJ2-4 few TRBV11-3 TGTGCCAGCAGCCCCAGCGCAAGACCGGGACAGGGTGAAAACATTCAGTACTTC CASSPSARPGQGENIQYF
TRBD1 TRBJ2-3 few TRBV20-1 TGCAGTGCTAGAGCGGACAGGGAGAGCACAGATACGCAGTATTTT CSARADRESTDTQYF
. TRBJ2-1 few TRBV11-1 TGTGCCAGCAGCTTGATACAGGGCCCCTACAATGAGCAGTTCTTC CASSLIQGPYNEQFF
. TRBJ2-7 . TRBV28 TGTGCCAGCAGCGCCGGTGGACAGCCCTGGACTCAGTACTTC CASSAGGQPWTQYF
. TRBJ2-6 . TRBV12-5 TGTGCTAGTGGTTTGGCGCTACCAGGCTCTGGGGCCAACGTCCTGACTTTC CASGLALPGSGANVLTF
. TRBJ2-7 . TRBV4-3 TGCGCCTGCAGCCAAGATCGGGGCGGGGCCTACGAGCAGTACTTC CACSQDRGGAYEQYF
. TRBJ1-2 many TRBV14 TGTGCCAGCAGCCAAGGACCCTATGGCTACACCTTC CASSQGPYGYTF
TRBD1 TRBJ1-4 . TRBV4-1 TGCGCCAGCAGCCAAGATATGGGACAGGGAGAGGAAAAACTGTTTTTT CASSQDMGQGEEKLFF
. TRBJ1-5 few TRBV10-3 TGTGCCATCAGTGAGTTGAATCAGCCCCAGCATTTT CAISELNQPQHF
. TRBJ1-6 . TRBV7-2 TGTGCCAGCAGCTTAGGGCAGCCGGGGGACAATTCACCCCTCCACTTT CASSLGQPGDNSPLHF
. TRBJ2-7 many TRBV29-1 TGCAGCGTTGAGGGGGACTACGAGCAGTACTTC CSVEGDYEQYF
. TRBJ1-1 . TRBV5-1 TGCGCCAGCCGGGGGTCGAACACTGAAGCTTTCTTT CASRGSNTEAFF
. TRBJ2-1 few TRBV4-3 TGCGCCAGCAGCCAAGGTCAGGGGTTATACAATGAGCAGTTCTTC CASSQGQGLYNEQFF
. TRBJ2-1 many TRBV29-1 TGCAGCGTTGACCGGGGGACCGGGCTTAGCTCCTACAATGAGCAGTTCTTC CSVDRGTGLSSYNEQFF
. TRBJ1-2 . TRBV5-1 TGCGCCAGCAGCCCCGAAGGGTTTGACGGGAGCGGCTACACCTTC CASSPEGFDGSGYTF
TRBD1 TRBJ2-1 . TRBV10-3 TGTGCCATCAGTGACGGACAGGGGGAGACCCAGTTCTTC CAISDGQGETQFF
. TRBJ2-7 . TRBV7-9 TGTGCCAGCAGCTTTCACGGAGGGTACGAGCAGTACTTC CASSFHGGYEQYF
TRBD1 TRBJ2-7 . TRBV6-2/TRBV6-3 TGTGCCAGCAGTTCCCCCCGGACAGGGGGTGGAGACTCCTACGAGCAGTACTTC CASSSPRTGGGDSYEQYF
. TRBJ2-2 few TRBV14 TGTGCCAGCAGCCAAGAGGTTAAGACCGGGGAGCTGTTTTTT CASSQEVKTGELFF
TRBD1 TRBJ1-1 . TRBV4-1 TGCGCCAGCAGCCAAGCCCTGACAGGGGCGGGAACTGAAGCTTTCTTT CASSQALTGAGTEAFF
. TRBJ2-7 . TRBV20-1 TGCAGTGCTAGCGCAGTCAGATTTGCCTACGAGCAGTACTTC CSASAVRFAYEQYF
. TRBJ2-3 . TRBV6-1 TGTGCCAGCAGAAATAATGGGGGGGGCGGCACAGATACGCAGTATTTT CASRNNGGGGTDTQYF
. TRBJ1-4 . TRBV27 TGTGCCAGCAGTCGCTTTCGGGTGGAGAACGGAAAACTGTTTTTT CASSRFRVENGKLFF
TRBD2 TRBJ2-1 . TRBV14 TGTGCCAGCAGCCAAGATTTCGGCGGGGGGAACAATGAGCAGTTCTTC CASSQDFGGGNNEQFF
. TRBJ2-1 . TRBV14 TGTGCCAGCAGCCAAGATAGCGGCCGACGCAATGAGCAGTTCTTC CASSQDSGRRNEQFF
TRBD1 TRBJ2-7 few TRBV6-1 TGTGCCAGCAGGCCCACAGGGGGCGGCTACGAGCAGTACTTC CASRPTGGGYEQYF
TRBD2 TRBJ2-7 . TRBV29-1 TGCAGCGCCCTAGGGACTAGCGGGAGTGGCGAGCAGTACTTC CSALGTSGSGEQYF
. TRBJ2-1 once TRBV27 TGTGCCAGCAGTTTATGGACGGGTCAATCCTACAATGAGCAGTTCTTC CASSLWTGQSYNEQFF
TRBD1 TRBJ1-5 few TRBV7-9 TGTGCCAGCAGCAGATACGGACAGGGAAATCAGCCCCAGCATTTT CASSRYGQGNQPQHF
. TRBJ2-7 . TRBV6-5 TGTGCCAGCAGACCCCTGGCCGTGCAGTACTTC CASRPLAVQYF
. TRBJ1-1 few TRBV3-1 TGTGCCAGCAGCCCCATAGTCAGGAGGGGAGGGACTGAAGCTTTCTTT CASSPIVRRGGTEAFF
TRBD1 TRBJ2-2 . TRBV5-1 TGCGCCAGCAAGCCGGCAGGGGGCATCGCGGGCACCGGGGAGCTGTTTTTT CASKPAGGIAGTGELFF
TRBD2 TRBJ2-3 . TRBV6-1 TGTGCCAGCAGTATCTCAGGGACTAGCGGGGGCACAGATACGCAGTATTTT CASSISGTSGGTDTQYF
. TRBJ1-4 . TRBV29-1 TGCAGCGCCCGGGACACCGCGGCCGAAAAACTGTTTTTT CSARDTAAEKLFF
. TRBJ2-7 . TRBV20-1 TGCAGTGCTAGACGCGGGATGGGCTACGAGCAGTACTTC CSARRGMGYEQYF
. TRBJ2-7 few TRBV11-2 TGTGCCAGCAGCTTTCTAGGGTCCTACGAGCAGTACTTC CASSFLGSYEQYF
TRBD2 TRBJ2-1 . TRBV20-1 TGCAGTGCTAGCCGGACTAGCACCTACAATGAGCAGTTCTTC CSASRTSTYNEQFF
. TRBJ2-7 . TRBV10-3 TGTGCCATCAAGGGGGACAATGAGCAGTACTTC CAIKGDNEQYF
TRBD1 TRBJ1-2 few TRBV27 TGTGCCAGCAGTCGAATCTATCAGGGGGCTGAGGGCTACACCTTC CASSRIYQGAEGYTF